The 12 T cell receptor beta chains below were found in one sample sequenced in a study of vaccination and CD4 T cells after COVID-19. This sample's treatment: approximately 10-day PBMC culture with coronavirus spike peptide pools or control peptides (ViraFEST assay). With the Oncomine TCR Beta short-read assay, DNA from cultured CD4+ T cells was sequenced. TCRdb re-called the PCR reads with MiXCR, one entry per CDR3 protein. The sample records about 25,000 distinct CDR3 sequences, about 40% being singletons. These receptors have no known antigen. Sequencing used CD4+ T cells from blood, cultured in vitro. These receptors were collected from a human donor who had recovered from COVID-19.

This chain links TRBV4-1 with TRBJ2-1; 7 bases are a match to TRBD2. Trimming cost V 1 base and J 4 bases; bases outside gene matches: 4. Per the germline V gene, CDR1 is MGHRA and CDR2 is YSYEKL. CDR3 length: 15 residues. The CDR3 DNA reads TGCGCCAGCAGCCAAGGGCTAGCGGCTTACAATGAGCAGTTCTTC. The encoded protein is CASSQGLAAYNEQFF.

CDR3 protein: CASSRGVSNEQFF. In DNA form, the CDR3 reads TGTGCCAGCAGCAGAGGTGTCTCCAATGAGCAGTTCTTC. This sequence joins TRBV11-3 and TRBJ2-1; D is uncertain. CDR1 SGHNT and CDR2 YENEEA come from the germline V gene. This CDR3 has 13 residues. The V end was cut by 5 bases, the J end by 6 bases, with 11 bases between.

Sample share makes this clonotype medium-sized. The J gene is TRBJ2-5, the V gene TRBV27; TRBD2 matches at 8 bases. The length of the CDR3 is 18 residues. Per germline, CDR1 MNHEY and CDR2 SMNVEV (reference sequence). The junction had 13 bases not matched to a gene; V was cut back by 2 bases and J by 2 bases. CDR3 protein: CASSLRRVTGGGQETQYF. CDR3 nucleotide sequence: TGTGCCAGCAGTTTACGCCGTGTGACGGGAGGGGGGCAAGAGACCCAGTACTTC.

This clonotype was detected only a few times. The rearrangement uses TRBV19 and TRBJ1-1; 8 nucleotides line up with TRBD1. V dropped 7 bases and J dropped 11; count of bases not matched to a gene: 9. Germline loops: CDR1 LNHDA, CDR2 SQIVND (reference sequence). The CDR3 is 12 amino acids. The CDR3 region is CASNDRGLRAFF. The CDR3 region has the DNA TGTGCCAGTAACGACAGGGGTTTGCGTGCTTTCTTT.

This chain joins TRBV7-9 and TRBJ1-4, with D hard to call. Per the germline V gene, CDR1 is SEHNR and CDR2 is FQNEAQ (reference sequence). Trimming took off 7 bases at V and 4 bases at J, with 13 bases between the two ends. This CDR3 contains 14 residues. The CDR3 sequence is CASTLSGNNEKLFF. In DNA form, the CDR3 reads TGTGCCAGCACTCTGTCGGGGAATAATGAAAAACTGTTTTTT.

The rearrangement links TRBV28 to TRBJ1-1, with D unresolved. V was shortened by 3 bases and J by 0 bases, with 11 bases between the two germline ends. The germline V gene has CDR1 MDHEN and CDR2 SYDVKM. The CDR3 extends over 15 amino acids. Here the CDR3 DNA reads TGTGCCAGCAGTTTGGGCGGAGGGTTGAACACTGAAGCTTTCTTT. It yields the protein CASSLGGGLNTEAFF.

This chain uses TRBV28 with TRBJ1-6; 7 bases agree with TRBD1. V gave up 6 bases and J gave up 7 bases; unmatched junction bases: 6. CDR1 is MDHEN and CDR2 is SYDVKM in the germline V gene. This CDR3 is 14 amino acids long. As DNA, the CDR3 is TGTGCCAGCAGCCTAGGGACAGCGAATTCACCCCTCCACTTT. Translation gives CASSLGTANSPLHF.

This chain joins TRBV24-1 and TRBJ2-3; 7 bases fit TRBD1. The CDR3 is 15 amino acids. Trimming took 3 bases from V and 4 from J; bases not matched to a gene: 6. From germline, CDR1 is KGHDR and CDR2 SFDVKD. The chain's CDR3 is CATSDPTGPADTQYF. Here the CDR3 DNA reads TGTGCCACCAGTGATCCGACAGGGCCGGCAGATACGCAGTATTTT.

The CDR3 loop reads CASRKGTGNTGELFF. CDR3 nucleotide sequence: TGTGCCAGCAGGAAAGGCACAGGGAACACCGGGGAGCTGTTTTTT. The rearrangement joins TRBV2 to TRBJ2-2; weak D call: TRBD1 (5 bases). This CDR3 has 15 amino acids. Per the germline V gene, CDR1 is SNHLY and CDR2 is FYNNEI. Trimming left V 6 bases short and J 1 base short, with 12 bases between.

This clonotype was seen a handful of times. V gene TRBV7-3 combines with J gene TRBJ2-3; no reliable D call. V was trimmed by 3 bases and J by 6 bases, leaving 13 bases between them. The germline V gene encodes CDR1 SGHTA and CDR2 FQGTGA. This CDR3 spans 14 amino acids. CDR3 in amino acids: CASSFESPPDTQYF. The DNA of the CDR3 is TGTGCCAGCAGCTTTGAAAGTCCCCCGGATACGCAGTATTTT.

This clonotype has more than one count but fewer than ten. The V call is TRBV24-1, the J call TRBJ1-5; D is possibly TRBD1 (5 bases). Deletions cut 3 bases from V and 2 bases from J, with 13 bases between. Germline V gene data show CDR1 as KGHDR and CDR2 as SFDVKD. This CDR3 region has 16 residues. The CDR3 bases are TGTGCCACCAGTGATCCGGGGGAAGTCGGCAATCAGCCCCAGCATTTT. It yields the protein CATSDPGEVGNQPQHF.

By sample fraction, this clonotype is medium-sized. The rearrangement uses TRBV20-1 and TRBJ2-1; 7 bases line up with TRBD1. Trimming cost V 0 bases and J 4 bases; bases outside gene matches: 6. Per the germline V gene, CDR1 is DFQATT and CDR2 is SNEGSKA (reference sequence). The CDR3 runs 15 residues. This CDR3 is CSAREGTAGYNEQFF. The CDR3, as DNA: TGCAGTGCTAGAGAAGGGACAGCAGGTTACAATGAGCAGTTCTTC.